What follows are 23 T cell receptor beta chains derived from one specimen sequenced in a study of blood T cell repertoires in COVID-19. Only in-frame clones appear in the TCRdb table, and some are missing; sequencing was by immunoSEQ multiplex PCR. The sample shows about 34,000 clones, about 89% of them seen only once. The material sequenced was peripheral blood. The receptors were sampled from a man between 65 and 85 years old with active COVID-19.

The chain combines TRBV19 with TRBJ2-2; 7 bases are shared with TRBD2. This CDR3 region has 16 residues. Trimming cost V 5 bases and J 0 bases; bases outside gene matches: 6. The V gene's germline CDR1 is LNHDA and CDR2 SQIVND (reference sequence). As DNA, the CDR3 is TGTGCCAGTAGTTCCATAGCGGGTACGAACACCGGGGAGCTGTTTTTT. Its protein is CASSSIAGTNTGELFF.

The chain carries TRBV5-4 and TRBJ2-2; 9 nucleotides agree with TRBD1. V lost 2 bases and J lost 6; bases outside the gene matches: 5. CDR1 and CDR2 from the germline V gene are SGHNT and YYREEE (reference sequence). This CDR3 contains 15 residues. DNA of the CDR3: TGTGCCAGCAGCTTCGGACAGGGGCGGGCCGGGGAGCTGTTTTTT. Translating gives CASSFGQGRAGELFF. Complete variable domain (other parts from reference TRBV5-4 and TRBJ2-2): ETGVTQSPTHLIKTRGQQVTLRCSSQSGHNTVSWYQQALGQGPQFIFQYYREEENGRGNFPPRFSGLQFPNYSSELNVNALELDDSALYLCASSFGQGRAGELFFGEGSRLTVL.

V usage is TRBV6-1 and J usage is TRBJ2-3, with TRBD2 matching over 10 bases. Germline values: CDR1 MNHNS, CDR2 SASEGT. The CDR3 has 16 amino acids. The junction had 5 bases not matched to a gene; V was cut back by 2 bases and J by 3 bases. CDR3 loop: CASSERGGLATDTQYF. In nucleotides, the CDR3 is TGTGCCAGCAGTGAAAGAGGGGGACTAGCGACAGATACGCAGTATTTT.

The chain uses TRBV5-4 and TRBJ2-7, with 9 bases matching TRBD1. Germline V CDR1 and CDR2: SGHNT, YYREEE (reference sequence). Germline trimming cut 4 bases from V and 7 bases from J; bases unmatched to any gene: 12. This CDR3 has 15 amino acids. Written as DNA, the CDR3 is TGTGCCAGCAGCCCGCCGGGACAGGGTAATATGGAGCAGTACTTC. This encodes CASSPPGQGNMEQYF.

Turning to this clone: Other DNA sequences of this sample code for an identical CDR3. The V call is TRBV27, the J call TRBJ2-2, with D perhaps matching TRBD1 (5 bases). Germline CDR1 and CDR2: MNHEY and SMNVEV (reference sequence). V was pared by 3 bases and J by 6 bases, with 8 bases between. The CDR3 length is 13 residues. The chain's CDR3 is CASSLQGPGELFF. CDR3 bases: TGTGCCAGCAGTTTGCAGGGCCCCGGGGAGCTGTTTTTT.

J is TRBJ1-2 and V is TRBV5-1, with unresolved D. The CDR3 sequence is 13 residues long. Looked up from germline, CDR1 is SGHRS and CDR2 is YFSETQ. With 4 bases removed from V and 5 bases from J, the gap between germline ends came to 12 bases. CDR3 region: CASSQAGAYGYTF. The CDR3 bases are TGCGCCAGCAGCCAGGCCGGCGCATATGGCTACACCTTC.

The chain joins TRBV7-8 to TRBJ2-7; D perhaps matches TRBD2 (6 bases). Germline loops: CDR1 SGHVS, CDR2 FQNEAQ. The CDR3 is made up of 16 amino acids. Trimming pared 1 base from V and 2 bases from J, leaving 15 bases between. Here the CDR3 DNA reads TGTGCCAGCAGCTTAGTAAGTGGCGGGACCGCCTACGAGCAGTACTTC. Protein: CASSLVSGGTAYEQYF.

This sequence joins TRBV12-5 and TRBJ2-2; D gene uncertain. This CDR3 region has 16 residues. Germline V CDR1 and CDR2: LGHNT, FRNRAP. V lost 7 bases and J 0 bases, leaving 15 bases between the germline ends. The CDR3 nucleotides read TGTGCTAGTGCCACTTCGTTACGTTCGAACACCGGGGAGCTGTTTTTT. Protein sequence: CASATSLRSNTGELFF.

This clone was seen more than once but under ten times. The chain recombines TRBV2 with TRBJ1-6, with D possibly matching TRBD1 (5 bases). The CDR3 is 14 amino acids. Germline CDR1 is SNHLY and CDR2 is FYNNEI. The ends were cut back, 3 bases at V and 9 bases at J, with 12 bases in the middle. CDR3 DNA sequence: TGTGCCAGCAGTGAGGGGCAGGTCGGTTCACCCCTCCACTTT. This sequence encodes CASSEGQVGSPLHF. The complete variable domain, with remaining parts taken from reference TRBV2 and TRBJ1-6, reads EPEVTQTPSHQVTQMGQEVILRCVPISNHLYFYWYRQILGQKVEFLVSFYNNEISEKSEIFDDQFSVERPDGSNFTLKIRSTKLEDSAMYFCASSEGQVGSPLHFGNGTRLTVT.

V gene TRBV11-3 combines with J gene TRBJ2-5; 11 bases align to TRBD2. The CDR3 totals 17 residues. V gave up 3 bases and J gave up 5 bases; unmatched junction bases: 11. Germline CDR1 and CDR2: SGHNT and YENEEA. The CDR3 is CASSFHTSGSVMETQYF. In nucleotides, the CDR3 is TGTGCCAGCAGCTTCCATACTAGCGGGAGTGTTATGGAGACCCAGTACTTC.

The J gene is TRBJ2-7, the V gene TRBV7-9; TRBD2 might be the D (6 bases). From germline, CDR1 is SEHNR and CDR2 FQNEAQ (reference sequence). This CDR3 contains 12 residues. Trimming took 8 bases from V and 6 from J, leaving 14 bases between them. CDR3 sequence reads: CASGGRESEQYF. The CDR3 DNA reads TGTGCCAGCGGAGGCCGGGAGTCCGAGCAGTACTTC.

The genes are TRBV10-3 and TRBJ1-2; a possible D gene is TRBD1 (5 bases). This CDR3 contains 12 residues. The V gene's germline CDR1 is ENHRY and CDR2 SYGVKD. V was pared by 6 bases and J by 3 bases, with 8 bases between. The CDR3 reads CAISTTDYGYTF. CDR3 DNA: TGTGCCATCAGCACGACAGACTATGGCTACACCTTC.

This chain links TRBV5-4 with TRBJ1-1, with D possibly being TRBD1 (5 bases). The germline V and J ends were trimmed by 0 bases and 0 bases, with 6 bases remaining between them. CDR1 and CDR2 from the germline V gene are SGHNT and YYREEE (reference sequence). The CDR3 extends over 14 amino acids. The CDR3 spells CASSLGGLNTEAFF. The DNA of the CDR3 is TGTGCCAGCAGCTTGGGGGGCCTGAACACTGAAGCTTTCTTT. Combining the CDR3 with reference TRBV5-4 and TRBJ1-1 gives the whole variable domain ETGVTQSPTHLIKTRGQQVTLRCSSQSGHNTVSWYQQALGQGPQFIFQYYREEENGRGNFPPRFSGLQFPNYSSELNVNALELDDSALYLCASSLGGLNTEAFFGQGTRLTVV.

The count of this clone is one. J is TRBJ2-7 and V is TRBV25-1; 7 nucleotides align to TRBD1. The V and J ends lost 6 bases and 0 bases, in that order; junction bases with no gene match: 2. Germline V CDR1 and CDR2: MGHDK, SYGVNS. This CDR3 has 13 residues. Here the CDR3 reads CASRAGGSYEQYF. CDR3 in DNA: TGTGCCAGCAGGGCAGGGGGCTCCTACGAGCAGTACTTC.

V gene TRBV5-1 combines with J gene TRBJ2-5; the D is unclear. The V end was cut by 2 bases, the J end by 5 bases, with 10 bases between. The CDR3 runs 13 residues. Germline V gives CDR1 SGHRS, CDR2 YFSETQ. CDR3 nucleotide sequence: TGCGCCAGCAGCTTCGATAACGCGGAGACCCAGTACTTC. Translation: CASSFDNAETQYF.

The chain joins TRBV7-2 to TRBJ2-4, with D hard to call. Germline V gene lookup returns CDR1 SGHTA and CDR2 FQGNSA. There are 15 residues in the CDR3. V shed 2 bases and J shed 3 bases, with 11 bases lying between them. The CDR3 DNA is TGTGCCAGCAGCTTAAGTCGGGTTTTCAAAAACATTCAGTACTTC. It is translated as CASSLSRVFKNIQYF. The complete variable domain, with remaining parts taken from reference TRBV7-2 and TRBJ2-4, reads GAGVSQSPSNKVTEKGKDVELRCDPISGHTALYWYRQSLGQGLEFLIYFQGNSAPDKSGLPSDRFSAERTGGSVSTLTIQRTQQEDSAVYLCASSLSRVFKNIQYFGAGTRLSVL.

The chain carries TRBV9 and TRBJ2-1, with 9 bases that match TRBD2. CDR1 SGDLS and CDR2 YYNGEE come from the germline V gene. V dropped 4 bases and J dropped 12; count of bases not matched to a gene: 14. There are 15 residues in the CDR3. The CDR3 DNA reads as TGTGCCAGCAGCCCCATTGGTGATTTGCGGGGGGGGCAGTTCTTC. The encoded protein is CASSPIGDLRGGQFF.

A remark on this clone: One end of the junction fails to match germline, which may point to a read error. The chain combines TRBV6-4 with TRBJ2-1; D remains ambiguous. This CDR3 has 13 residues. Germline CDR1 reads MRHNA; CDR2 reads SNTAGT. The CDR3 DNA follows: TGTGCCAGCAGTGAAAACTCCCACAATGAGCAGTTCTTC. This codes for CASSENSHNEQFF.

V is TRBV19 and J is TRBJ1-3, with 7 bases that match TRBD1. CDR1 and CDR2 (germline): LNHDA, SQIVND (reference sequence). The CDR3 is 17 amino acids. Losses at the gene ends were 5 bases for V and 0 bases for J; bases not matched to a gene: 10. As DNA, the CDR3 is TGTGCCAGTAGTGACCAAGACAGGGCTCTCTCTGGAAACACCATATATTTT. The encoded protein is CASSDQDRALSGNTIYF.

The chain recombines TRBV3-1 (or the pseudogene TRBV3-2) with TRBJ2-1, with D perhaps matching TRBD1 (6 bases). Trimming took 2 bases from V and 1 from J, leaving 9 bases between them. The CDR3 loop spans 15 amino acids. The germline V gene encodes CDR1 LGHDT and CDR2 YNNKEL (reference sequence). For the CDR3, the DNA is TGTGCCAGCAGCCAATTCACAGGGTCCTACAATGAGCAGTTCTTC. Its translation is CASSQFTGSYNEQFF.

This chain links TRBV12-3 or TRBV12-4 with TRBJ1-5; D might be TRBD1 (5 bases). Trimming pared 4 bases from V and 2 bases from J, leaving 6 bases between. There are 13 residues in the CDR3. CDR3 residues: CASSWGGNQPQHF. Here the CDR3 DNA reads TGTGCCAGCAGTTGGGGCGGCAATCAGCCCCAGCATTTT.

CDR3 protein: CSVERVDGDKLSYEQYF. The CDR3 nucleotides are TGCAGCGTCGAGAGGGTCGATGGGGATAAACTCTCCTACGAGCAGTACTTC. V usage is TRBV29-1 and J usage is TRBJ2-7; tentative D call: TRBD2 (5 bases). Deletions cut 6 bases from V and 0 bases from J, with 24 bases between. CDR3 length: 17 amino acids. The germline V gene encodes CDR1 SQVTM and CDR2 ANQGSEA.

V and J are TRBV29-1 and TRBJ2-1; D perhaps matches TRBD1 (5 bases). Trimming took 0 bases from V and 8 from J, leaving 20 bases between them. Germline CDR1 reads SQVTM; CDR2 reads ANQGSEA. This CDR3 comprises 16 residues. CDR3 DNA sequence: TGCAGCGTTGAAGATCGGGCAGGGTTCACCACACATGAGCAGTTCTTC. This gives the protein CSVEDRAGFTTHEQFF.